Listed here are 28 T cell receptor beta chains from one sample, sequenced in a study of control samples from healthy donors and cancer patients. Here immunoSEQ multiplex PCR was the method, and the copy in TCRdb shows in-frame clones only, minus some. The repertoire holds about 160,000 clones, with over 85% as singletons. Sample: blood. These receptors originate from a man aged 30 to 45 in good health.

The chain uses TRBV29-1 and TRBJ1-2, with D unclear. Trimming removed 4 bases from V and 4 bases from J, with 7 bases in between. This CDR3 region has 11 residues. Germline assignment: CDR1 SQVTM and CDR2 ANQGSEA. DNA for the CDR3: TGCAGCGTTGCTGAGTTCTATGGCTACACCTTC. It encodes CSVAEFYGYTF. Looking up the rest from reference TRBV29-1 and TRBJ1-2 gives the full variable domain: SAVISQKPSRDICQRGTSLTIQCQVDSQVTMMFWYRQQPGQSLTLIATANQGSEATYESGFVIDKFPISRPNLTFSTLTVSNMSPEDSSIYLCSVAEFYGYTFGSGTRLTVV.

The CDR3 sequence: CASSPAVGGQETQYF. CDR3 in DNA: TGTGCCAGCAGCCCAGCGGTGGGAGGCCAAGAGACCCAGTACTTC. V usage is TRBV7-9 and J usage is TRBJ2-5; tentative D call: TRBD2 (6 bases). The V end was cut by 5 bases, the J end by 1 base, with 14 bases between. The CDR3 has 15 residues. The germline CDR1 and CDR2 sequences are SEHNR and FQNEAQ (reference sequence).

V is TRBV7-3 and J is TRBJ2-7; TRBD1 agrees at 10 bases. Germline V gene lookup returns CDR1 SGHTA and CDR2 FQGTGA. V trimming: 5 bases; J trimming: 3 bases; junction bases outside the gene matches: 7. CDR3 size: 15 residues. The CDR3 DNA sequence: TGTGCCAGCAGCCTAAGGGGGACAGGGGACTACGAGCAGTACTTC. It codes for CASSLRGTGDYEQYF. The variable domain in full, with the rest retrieved from reference TRBV7-3 and TRBJ2-7, is GAGVSQTPSNKVTEKGKYVELRCDPISGHTALYWYRQSLGQGPEFLIYFQGTGAADDSGLPNDRFFAVRPEGSVSTLKIQRTERGDSAVYLCASSLRGTGDYEQYFGPGTRLTVT.

This chain uses TRBV6-5 with TRBJ2-1; the D gene is possibly TRBD2 (5 bases). Germline values: CDR1 MNHEY, CDR2 SVGAGI. Deletions cut 6 bases from V and 7 bases from J, with 13 bases between. The length of the CDR3 is 13 residues. CDR3 nucleotide sequence: TGTGCCAGCAGGGGCTCAGCGGATAATGAGCAGTTCTTC. This gives the protein CASRGSADNEQFF.

J is TRBJ2-3 and V is TRBV27; unclear D gene. Germline V gives CDR1 MNHEY, CDR2 SMNVEV (reference sequence). The CDR3 is made up of 14 amino acids. V was cut by 8 bases and J by 2 bases, with 14 bases left in between. The CDR3 spells CASSSHSNTDTQYF. CDR3 DNA: TGTGCCAGCTCGTCCCACTCCAACACAGATACGCAGTATTTT.

The V and J genes are TRBV2 and TRBJ1-5, with D possibly being TRBD1 (5 bases). V was clipped by 8 bases and J by 4 bases, with 15 bases between them. The CDR3 consists of 14 residues. Germline V gene lookup returns CDR1 SNHLY and CDR2 FYNNEI. The CDR3: CASGRERNNQPQHF. CDR3 DNA: TGTGCCAGCGGCAGGGAGAGAAATAATCAGCCCCAGCATTTT.

This clone was seen only a few times. This rearrangement joins TRBV14 to TRBJ1-1; D unclear. Germline lookup yields CDR1 SGHDN and CDR2 FVKESK. Trimming stripped 2 bases from V and 4 bases from J, with 20 bases between. The CDR3 spans 17 residues. The CDR3 coding sequence is TGTGCCAGCAGCCAACAAGGGCTCTCCGCGAGAGGCACTGAAGCTTTCTTT. The encoded protein is CASSQQGLSARGTEAFF.

This clone has a handful of counts. This rearrangement joins TRBV6-6 to TRBJ1-6; a weak D match, TRBD1 (6 bases). The CDR3 length is 16 residues. The V and J ends lost 6 bases and 4 bases respectively, with 16 bases between them. The germline V gene encodes CDR1 MNHNY and CDR2 SVGAGI (reference sequence). As DNA, the CDR3 is TGTGCCAGCAGAGACTCAGGGGCCGGGTATAATTCACCCCTCCACTTT. Amino acids: CASRDSGAGYNSPLHF.

V is TRBV7-8 and J is TRBJ1-2, with TRBD1 identical over 7 bases. The CDR3 sequence is 14 residues long. CDR1 is SGHVS and CDR2 is FQNEAQ in the germline V gene. V lost 3 bases and J lost 7; bases outside the gene matches: 8. The chain's CDR3 is CASSFSSPGGGYTF. The CDR3 DNA is TGTGCCAGCAGCTTTTCGAGTCCAGGGGGTGGCTACACCTTC.

V is TRBV5-5 and J is TRBJ2-3, with D perhaps given as TRBD1 or TRBD2 (5 bases each). Trimming stripped 4 bases from V and 1 base from J, with 13 bases between. The CDR3 runs to 15 residues. The germline V gene has CDR1 SGHKS and CDR2 YYEKEE (reference sequence). CDR3 in amino acids: CASSLGLGGTDTQYF. The CDR3 coding sequence is TGTGCCAGCAGCCTCGGCTTGGGGGGCACAGATACGCAGTATTTT.

This clone was detected once. This rearrangement joins TRBV5-1 to TRBJ2-1; D call uncertain. The CDR3 is made up of 18 amino acids. V shed 4 bases and J shed 3 bases, with 23 bases lying between them. The germline gives CDR1 SGHRS, CDR2 YFSETQ. The CDR3, as DNA: TGCGCCAGCAGCCAATTGCGGTTGGAGACCCCCTTCTACAATGAGCAGTTCTTC. Translated: CASSQLRLETPFYNEQFF.

The chain uses TRBV3-1 (or the pseudogene TRBV3-2) and TRBJ2-7; TRBD2 aligns across 8 bases. Germline V gene sequence: CDR1 LGHDT, CDR2 YNNKEL (reference sequence). After removal of 4 bases from V and 2 bases from J, the junction contained 10 bases not matched to a gene. The CDR3 is made up of 16 amino acids. The CDR3 DNA reads as TGTGCCAGCAGCCGCCGCCCGGGGGGGTCGACCTACGAGCAGTACTTC. It translates to CASSRRPGGSTYEQYF.

This rearrangement joins TRBV7-2 to TRBJ1-1; D is unclear. This CDR3 contains 12 residues. V lost 1 base to trimming and J lost 6 bases, with 6 bases between them. Germline lookup yields CDR1 SGHTA and CDR2 FQGNSA. The CDR3 region has the DNA TGTGCCAGCAGCTTAGGTGCGGCTGAAGCTTTCTTT. Encoded protein: CASSLGAAEAFF.

V and J are TRBV11-2 and TRBJ2-3, with 8 bases fitting TRBD2. Germline assignment: CDR1 SGHAT and CDR2 FQNNGV. V was pared by 4 bases and J by 4 bases, with 13 bases of the junction left unmatched. The CDR3 runs 17 residues. The CDR3 DNA follows: TGTGCCAGCAGCTACCGGGAGGGCCTAAATAGGGCAGATACGCAGTATTTT. It encodes CASSYREGLNRADTQYF.

This chain joins TRBV9 and TRBJ2-7; D assignment may be TRBD1 or TRBD2 (6 bases each). The germline V and J ends were trimmed by 3 bases and 2 bases, with 18 bases remaining between them. CDR1 is SGDLS and CDR2 is YYNGEE in the germline V gene. This CDR3 contains 16 residues. CDR3 loop: CASSGPEGGQTYEQYF. The CDR3 DNA sequence: TGTGCCAGCAGCGGCCCCGAGGGGGGACAAACCTACGAGCAGTACTTC. Full variable domain (rest looked up from reference TRBV9 and TRBJ2-7): DSGVTQTPKHLITATGQRVTLRCSPRSGDLSVYWYQQSLDQGLQFLIQYYNGEERAKGNILERFSAQQFPDLHSELNLSSLELGDSALYFCASSGPEGGQTYEQYFGPGTRLTVT.

This sequence joins TRBV28 and TRBJ1-5; D uncertain. Germline values: CDR1 MDHEN, CDR2 SYDVKM. CDR3 length: 12 residues. Between the trimmed V and J ends, which lost 8 bases and 7 bases, there was a span of 12 bases. The CDR3 coding sequence is TGTGCCAGCGGAACTTGGAGCCAGCCCCAGCATTTT. This sequence encodes CASGTWSQPQHF.

The V call is TRBV15, the J call TRBJ1-4; D gene uncertain. Per the germline V gene, CDR1 is LNHNV and CDR2 is YYDKDF (reference sequence). The CDR3 length is 17 residues. V lost 1 base and J 8 bases, leaving 20 bases between the germline ends. CDR3 nucleotides: TGTGCCACCAGCAGAGTCTTGGGTCATCCTCGGGAAGAAAAACTGTTTTTT. Protein sequence: CATSRVLGHPREEKLFF.

V and J are TRBV3-1 (or the pseudogene TRBV3-2) and TRBJ1-6; a weak D match, TRBD1 (5 bases). Trimming took off 3 bases at V and 7 bases at J, with 10 bases between the two ends. Looked up from germline, CDR1 is LGHDT and CDR2 is YNNKEL (reference sequence). There are 14 residues in the CDR3. CDR3 sequence reads: CASSHAGRNSPLHF. DNA of the CDR3: TGTGCCAGCAGCCATGCGGGGCGCAATTCACCCCTCCACTTT.

This clone was seen only once. The chain has TRBV3-1 (or the pseudogene TRBV3-2) and TRBJ1-1; TRBD1 aligns across 7 bases. The CDR3 sequence is 13 residues long. The V gene's germline CDR1 is LGHDT and CDR2 YNNKEL (reference sequence). The V and J ends lost 4 bases and 5 bases, in that order; junction bases with no gene match: 4. CDR3 amino acids: CASSPQGRTEAFF. CDR3 DNA: TGTGCCAGCAGCCCACAGGGGCGGACTGAAGCTTTCTTT.

This CDR3 is CATSEGGENQPQHF. In nucleotides, the CDR3 is TGTGCCACCTCAGAGGGAGGGGAGAATCAGCCCCAGCATTTT. This chain connects TRBV24-1 to TRBJ1-5, with a possible D match to TRBD1 (5 bases). V dropped 9 bases and J dropped 4 bases, with 15 bases sitting between them. CDR3 length equals 14 residues. Germline V gene sequence: CDR1 KGHDR, CDR2 SFDVKD.

This chain links TRBV7-3 with TRBJ2-5, with 8 bases identical to TRBD1. This CDR3 comprises 15 residues. The germline V gene has CDR1 SGHTA and CDR2 FQGTGA. V shed 4 bases and J 3 bases; nucleotides not matched to a gene: 7. This chain's CDR3 is CASSSTTGGKETQYF. CDR3 nucleotide sequence: TGTGCCAGCAGCTCTACTACAGGGGGGAAAGAGACCCAGTACTTC. The full variable domain, its missing parts supplied by reference TRBV7-3 and TRBJ2-5, is GAGVSQTPSNKVTEKGKYVELRCDPISGHTALYWYRQSLGQGPEFLIYFQGTGAADDSGLPNDRFFAVRPEGSVSTLKIQRTERGDSAVYLCASSSTTGGKETQYFGPGTRLLVL.

This clone was recorded only once. The V and J genes are TRBV9 and TRBJ2-7; D may be TRBD2 (7 bases). Germline CDR1 reads SGDLS; CDR2 reads YYNGEE. The CDR3 extends over 14 amino acids. V lost 3 bases and J lost 7, with 17 bases in between. CDR3 region: CASSAAGAFEEQYF. The DNA for the CDR3 is TGTGCCAGCAGCGCGGCGGGGGCATTTGAGGAGCAGTACTTC.

V gene TRBV7-3 combines with J gene TRBJ1-1; D is unresolved. Looked up from germline, CDR1 is SGHTA and CDR2 is FQGTGA. This CDR3 is built from 14 residues. V lost 1 base and J lost 1, with 7 bases in between. The CDR3 spells CASSLSSGNTEAFF. CDR3 sequence (DNA): TGTGCCAGCAGCTTAAGTTCAGGGAACACTGAAGCTTTCTTT.

The chain has TRBV21-1 and TRBJ1-3; the D call in the table, TRBD1, was not verified against the DNA. TRBV21-1 is a listed pseudogene. The CDR3 contains 17 residues. Written as DNA, the CDR3 is TGTGCCAGCAGCAAATCGGTACCAGGGGGTCCTGGAAACACCATATATTTT. It translates to CASSKSVPGGPGNTIYF.

This chain connects TRBV11-2 to TRBJ2-1; D is possibly TRBD1 (7 bases). This CDR3 contains 15 residues. Trimming stripped 5 bases from V and 7 bases from J, with 18 bases between. Germline CDR1 SGHAT, CDR2 FQNNGV. The chain's CDR3 is CASSLRRDSTNEQFF. In nucleotides, the CDR3 is TGTGCCAGCAGCCTAAGGAGGGACAGTACGAATGAGCAGTTCTTC. The full variable domain, completed using reference TRBV11-2 and TRBJ2-1, is EAGVAQSPRYKIIEKRQSVAFWCNPISGHATLYWYQQILGQGPKLLIQFQNNGVVDDSQLPKDRFSAERLKGVDSTLKIQPAKLEDSAVYLCASSLRRDSTNEQFFGPGTRLTVL.

A note on this clone: Germline is not matched at one junction end, which may reflect a read error. The V call is TRBV7-8, the J call TRBJ2-1; no clear D. The CDR3 covers 10 residues. Germline CDR1 SGHVS, CDR2 FQNEAQ. The CDR3 DNA is TGTGCCAGCAGCTTGAATGGGCAGTTCTTC. Protein product: CASSLNGQFF. Full variable domain (rest looked up from reference TRBV7-8 and TRBJ2-1): GAGVSQSPRYKVAKRGQDVALRCDPISGHVSLFWYQQALGQGPEFLTYFQNEAQLDKSGLPSDRFFAERPEGSVSTLKIQRTQQEDSAVYLCASSLNGQFFGPGTRLTVL.

V and J are TRBV24-1 and TRBJ2-5; possibly TRBD1 or TRBD2 for D (6 bases each). This CDR3 has 15 amino acids. Trimming took 5 bases from V and 3 from J, leaving 15 bases between them. The germline CDR1 and CDR2 sequences are KGHDR and SFDVKD. CDR3 DNA sequence: TGTGCCACCAGTGCTGTGGGGGGCAAAAAAGAGACCCAGTACTTC. It codes for CATSAVGGKKETQYF.

The V call is TRBV19, the J call TRBJ2-3; D assignment may be TRBD1 or TRBD2 (7 bases each). Germline V CDR1 and CDR2: LNHDA, SQIVND (reference sequence). The CDR3 is 16 residues long. V was shortened by 3 bases and J by 1 base, with 14 bases between the two germline ends. The CDR3 here is CASSIPRGGGTDTQYF. CDR3 DNA sequence: TGTGCCAGTAGTATCCCCAGGGGGGGAGGCACAGATACGCAGTATTTT. Supplemented by reference TRBV19 and TRBJ2-3, the full variable domain reads DGGITQSPKYLFRKEGQNVTLSCEQNLNHDAMYWYRQDPGQGLRLIYYSQIVNDFQKGDIAEGYSVSREKKESFPLTVTSAQKNPTAFYLCASSIPRGGGTDTQYFGPGTRLTVL.